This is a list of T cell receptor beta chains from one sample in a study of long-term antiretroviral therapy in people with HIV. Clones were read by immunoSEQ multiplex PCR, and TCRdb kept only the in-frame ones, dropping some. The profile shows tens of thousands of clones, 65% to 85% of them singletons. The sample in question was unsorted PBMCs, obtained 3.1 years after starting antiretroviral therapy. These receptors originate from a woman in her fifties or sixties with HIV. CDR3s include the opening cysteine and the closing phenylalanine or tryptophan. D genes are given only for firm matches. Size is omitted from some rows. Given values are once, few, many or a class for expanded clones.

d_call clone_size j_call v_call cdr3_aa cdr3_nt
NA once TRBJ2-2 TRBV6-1 CASSERRNTGELFF TGTGCCAGCAGTGAAAGGAGAAACACCGGGGAGCTGTTTTTT
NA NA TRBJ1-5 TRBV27 CASSLQGGNQPQHF TGTGCCAGCAGTTTACAGGGAGGCAATCAGCCCCAGCATTTT
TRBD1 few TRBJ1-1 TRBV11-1 CASSSTGPEAFF TGTGCCAGCAGCTCGACAGGGCCCGAGGCTTTCTTT
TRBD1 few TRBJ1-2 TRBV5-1 CASSMGTGDYGYTF TGCGCCAGCAGCATGGGGACAGGGGACTATGGCTACACCTTC
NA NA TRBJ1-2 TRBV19 CASSILGVYYGYTF TGTGCCAGTAGTATCTTAGGGGTGTACTATGGCTACACCTTC
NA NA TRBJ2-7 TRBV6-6 CASSNGQNTAYEQYF TGTGCCAGCAGCAACGGGCAGAACACAGCCTACGAGCAGTACTTC
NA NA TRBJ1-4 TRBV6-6 CASSYNRENEKLFF TGTGCCAGCAGTTACAACAGGGAAAATGAAAAACTGTTTTTT
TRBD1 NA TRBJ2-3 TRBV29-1 CSAGQGSADTQYF TGCAGCGCCGGACAGGGTTCGGCAGATACGCAGTATTTT
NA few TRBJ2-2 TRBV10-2 CASSDSPLANTGELFF TGCGCCAGCAGTGATTCTCCACTCGCGAACACCGGGGAGCTGTTTTTT
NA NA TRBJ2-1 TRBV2 CATLLASSYNEQFF TGTGCCACTCTACTGGCCAGCTCCTACAATGAGCAGTTCTTC
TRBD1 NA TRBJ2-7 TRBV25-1 CASSGTGRDEQYF TGTGCCAGCAGCGGGACAGGGCGGGACGAGCAGTACTTC
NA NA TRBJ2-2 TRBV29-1 CSAGQRGGTGELFF TGCAGCGCCGGCCAAAGGGGAGGAACCGGGGAGCTGTTTTTT
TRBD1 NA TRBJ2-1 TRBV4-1 CASSHLTGYNEQFF TGCGCCAGCAGCCACCTGACAGGGTACAATGAGCAGTTCTTC
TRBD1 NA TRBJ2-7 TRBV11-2 CASSLDQTGETYEQYF TGTGCCAGCAGCTTAGATCAGACAGGGGAGACTTACGAGCAGTACTTC
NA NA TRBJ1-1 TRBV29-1 CSVRRGATEAFF TGCAGCGTACGGAGGGGGGCAACTGAAGCTTTCTTT
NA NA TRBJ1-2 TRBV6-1 CASSEHGQRGSDGYTF TGTGCCAGCAGTGAACATGGACAGAGGGGATCGGATGGCTACACCTTC
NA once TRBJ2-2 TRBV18 CASSPFRTANTGELFF TGTGCCAGCTCCCCATTCCGGACGGCGAACACCGGGGAGCTGTTTTTT
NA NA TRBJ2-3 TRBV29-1 CSVEQGDTQYF TGCAGCGTAGAACAGGGCGATACGCAGTATTTT
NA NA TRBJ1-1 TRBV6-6 CASTTGQHTEAFF TGTGCCAGCACCACGGGGCAGCACACTGAAGCTTTCTTT
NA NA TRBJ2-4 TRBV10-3 CAIGPQADKNIQYF TGTGCCATCGGGCCCCAGGCAGATAAAAACATTCAGTACTTC
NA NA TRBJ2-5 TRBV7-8 CASSIQETQYF TGTGCCAGCAGCATACAAGAGACCCAGTACTTC
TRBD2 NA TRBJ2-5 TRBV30 CAWNGLAGGQETQYF TGTGCCTGGAATGGACTAGCGGGGGGGCAAGAGACCCAGTACTTC
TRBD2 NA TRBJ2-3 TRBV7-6 CASSLAPSGGTDTQYF TGTGCCAGCAGCTTAGCCCCTAGCGGGGGCACAGATACGCAGTATTTT
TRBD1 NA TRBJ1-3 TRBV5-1 CASSPPGQSSGNTIYF TGCGCCAGCAGCCCTCCGGGACAGAGCTCTGGAAACACCATATATTTT
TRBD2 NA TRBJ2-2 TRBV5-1 CASSLRTSGTGELFF TGCGCCAGCAGCTTGAGGACTAGCGGAACCGGGGAGCTGTTTTTT
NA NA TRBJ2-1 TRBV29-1 CSVEEGEHYNEQFF TGCAGCGTTGAAGAGGGGGAACACTACAATGAGCAGTTCTTC
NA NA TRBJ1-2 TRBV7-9 CASRGQVNYGYTF TGTGCCAGCAGGGGGCAAGTTAACTATGGCTACACCTTC
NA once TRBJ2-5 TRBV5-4 CASSPRGETQYF TGTGCCAGCAGCCCCAGGGGAGAGACCCAGTACTTC
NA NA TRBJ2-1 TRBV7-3 CASSSYGVYNEQFF TGTGCCAGCAGCTCCTACGGGGTATACAATGAGCAGTTCTTC
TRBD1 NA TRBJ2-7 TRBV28 CASSAGTGISAYEQYF TGTGCCAGCAGTGCCGGGACAGGGATATCGGCCTACGAGCAGTACTTC
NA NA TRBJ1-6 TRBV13 CASSLKQGNSPLHF TGTGCCAGCAGCTTAAAACAGGGAAATTCACCCCTCCACTTT
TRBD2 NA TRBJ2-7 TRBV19 CASRAGTSGSYEQYF TGTGCCAGTAGAGCTGGGACTAGCGGGTCCTACGAGCAGTACTTC
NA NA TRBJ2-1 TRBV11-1 CASSLVGLLYNEQFF TGTGCCAGCAGCTTGGTCGGGCTGCTCTACAATGAGCAGTTCTTC
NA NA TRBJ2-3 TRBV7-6 CASSPGTYDTDTQYF TGTGCCAGCAGCCCGGGGACATACGACACAGATACGCAGTATTTT
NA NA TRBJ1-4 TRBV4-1 CASSQGGLGLNEKLFF TGCGCCAGCAGCCAAGGCGGGCTAGGACTTAATGAAAAACTGTTTTTT
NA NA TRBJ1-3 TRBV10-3 CAISESGSISGNTIYF TGTGCCATCAGTGAGTCGGGTTCAATCTCTGGAAACACCATATATTTT
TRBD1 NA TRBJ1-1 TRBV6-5 CASSSRQGGGTEAFF TGTGCCAGCAGTAGCAGACAGGGCGGGGGCACTGAAGCTTTCTTT
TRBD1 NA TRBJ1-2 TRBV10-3 CAISDSGQTEFYGYTF TGTGCCATCAGTGATTCGGGACAGACCGAGTTTTATGGCTACACCTTC
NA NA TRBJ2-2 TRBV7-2 CASSLGFWGGLFF TGTGCCAGCAGCTTAGGGTTCTGGGGCGGGCTGTTTTTT
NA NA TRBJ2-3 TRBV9 CASSEKNGGSTDTQYF TGTGCCAGCAGCGAAAAAAACGGGGGAAGCACAGATACGCAGTATTTT